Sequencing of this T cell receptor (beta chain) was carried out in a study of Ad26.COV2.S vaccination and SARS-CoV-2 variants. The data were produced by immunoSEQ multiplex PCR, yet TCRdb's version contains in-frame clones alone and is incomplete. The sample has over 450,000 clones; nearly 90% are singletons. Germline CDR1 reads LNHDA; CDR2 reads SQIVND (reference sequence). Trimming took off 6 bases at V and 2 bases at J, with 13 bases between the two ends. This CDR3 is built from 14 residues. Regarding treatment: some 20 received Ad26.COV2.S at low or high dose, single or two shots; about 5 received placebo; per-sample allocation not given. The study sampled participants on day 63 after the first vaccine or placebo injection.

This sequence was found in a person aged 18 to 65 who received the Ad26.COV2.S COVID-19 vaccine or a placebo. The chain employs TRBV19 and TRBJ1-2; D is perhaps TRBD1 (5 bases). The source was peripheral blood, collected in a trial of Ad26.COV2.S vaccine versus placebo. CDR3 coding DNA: TGTGCCAGTAGCCGGGGACCGCTGAACTATGGCTACACCTTC. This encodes CASSRGPLNYGYTF.